This TCR beta chain was found in a study of regulatory T cells in long-lasting Graves disease. To make TCR beta libraries, researchers used iRepertoire HTBI primers and Arm-PCR of CDR3 regions. TCRdb called the multiplex PCR reads again in MiXCR, with one record for every CDR3 protein. This sample carries 440,000 or so distinct CDR3 sequences, roughly 15% of them seen once, and the ten largest clones take around a tenth. Study-wide results and limits: Analyses excluded thyroid tissue, covering peripheral blood alone. TRBV28, TRBJ1-2 and TRBJ2-5 were segments that persistent disease favored.

The time point: newly diagnosed GD, antithyroid drugs for less than 3 months. After RNA was extracted from PBMCs, the TCR library was made from it. In each case, Graves' disease was diagnosed per American Thyroid Association guidelines. This CDR3 spans 15 amino acids. Germline CDR1 MNHNS, CDR2 SASEGT. J lost 4 bases, V lost 3 bases, and 4 bases had no gene match. A few counts support this clonotype. Its antigen is currently unknown. These data were also filed under a second study, of T cells in Graves' hyperthyroidism and ophthalmopathy. This second study says: Hyperthyroidism in the patients, aged 18 to 65, was newly diagnosed and under 2 months in duration.

This clonotype was sampled from a woman aged 25 to 39 with Graves disease. Material: peripheral blood mononuclear cells (PBMCs), obtained at new diagnosis, from a patient treated with antithyroid drugs. The rearrangement links TRBV6-1 to TRBJ2-1; 9 positions match TRBD2. CDR3 amino acids: CASSDRLAAYNEQFF. The CDR3 nucleotides read TGTGCCAGCAGTGACCGACTAGCGGCATACAATGAGCAGTTCTTC.